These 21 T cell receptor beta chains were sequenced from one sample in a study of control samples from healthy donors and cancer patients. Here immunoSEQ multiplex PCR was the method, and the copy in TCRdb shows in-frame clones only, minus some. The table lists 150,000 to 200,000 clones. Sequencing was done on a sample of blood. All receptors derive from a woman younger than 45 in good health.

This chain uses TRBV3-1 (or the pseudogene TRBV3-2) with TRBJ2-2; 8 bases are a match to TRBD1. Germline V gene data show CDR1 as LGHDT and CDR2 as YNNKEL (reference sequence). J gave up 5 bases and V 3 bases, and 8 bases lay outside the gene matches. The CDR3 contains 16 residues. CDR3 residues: CASSHGQGWGTGELFF. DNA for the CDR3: TGTGCCAGCAGCCACGGACAGGGATGGGGTACCGGGGAGCTGTTTTTT.

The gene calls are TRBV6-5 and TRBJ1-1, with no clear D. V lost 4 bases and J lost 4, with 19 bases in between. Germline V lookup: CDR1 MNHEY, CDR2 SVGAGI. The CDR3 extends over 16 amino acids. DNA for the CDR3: TGTGCCAGCAGTTCCCACCGGCGGTCGTCGGGCACTGAAGCTTTCTTT. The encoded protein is CASSSHRRSSGTEAFF.

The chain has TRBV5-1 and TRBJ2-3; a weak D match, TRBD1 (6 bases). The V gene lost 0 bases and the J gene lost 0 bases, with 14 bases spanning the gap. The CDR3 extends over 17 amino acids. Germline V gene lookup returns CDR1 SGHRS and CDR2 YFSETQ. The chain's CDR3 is CASSLALQGSSTDTQYF. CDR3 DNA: TGCGCCAGCAGCTTGGCTCTCCAGGGGAGTAGCACAGATACGCAGTATTTT. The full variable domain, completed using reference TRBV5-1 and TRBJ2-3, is KAGVTQTPRYLIKTRGQQVTLSCSPISGHRSVSWYQQTPGQGLQFLFEYFSETQRNKGNFPGRFSGRQFSNSRSEMNVSTLELGDSALYLCASSLALQGSSTDTQYFGPGTRLTVL.

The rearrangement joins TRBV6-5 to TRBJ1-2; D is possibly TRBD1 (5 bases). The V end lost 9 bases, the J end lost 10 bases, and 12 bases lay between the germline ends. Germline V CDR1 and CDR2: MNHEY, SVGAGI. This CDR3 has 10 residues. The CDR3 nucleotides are TGTGCCAGGGGGGGGATTCCCTACACCTTC. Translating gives CARGGIPYTF.

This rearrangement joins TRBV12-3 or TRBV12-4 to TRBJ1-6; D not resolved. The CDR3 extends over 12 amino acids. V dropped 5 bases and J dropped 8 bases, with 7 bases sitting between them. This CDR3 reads CASSPRHSPLHF. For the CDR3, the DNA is TGTGCCAGCAGTCCGCGACATTCACCCCTCCACTTT.

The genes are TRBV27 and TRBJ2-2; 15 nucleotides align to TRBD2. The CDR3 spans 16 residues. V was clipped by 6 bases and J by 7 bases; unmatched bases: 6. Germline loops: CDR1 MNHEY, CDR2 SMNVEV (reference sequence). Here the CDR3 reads CASSWTSGGAGGELFF. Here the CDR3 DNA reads TGTGCCAGCAGCTGGACTAGCGGGGGGGCCGGCGGGGAGCTGTTTTTT.

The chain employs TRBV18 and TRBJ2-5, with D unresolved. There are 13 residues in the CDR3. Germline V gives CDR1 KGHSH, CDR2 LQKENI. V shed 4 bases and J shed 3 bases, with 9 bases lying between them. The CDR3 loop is CASSRALEETQYF. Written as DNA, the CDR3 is TGTGCCAGCTCACGGGCACTCGAAGAGACCCAGTACTTC.

The CDR3 sequence is CASSFDGYNEQFF. The CDR3 coding sequence is TGTGCCAGCAGTTTCGACGGCTACAATGAGCAGTTCTTC. The V call is TRBV7-9, the J call TRBJ2-1; D unclear. Trimming cost V 6 bases and J 3 bases, with 9 bases left between them. CDR3 size: 13 residues. Germline assignment: CDR1 SEHNR and CDR2 FQNEAQ (reference sequence).

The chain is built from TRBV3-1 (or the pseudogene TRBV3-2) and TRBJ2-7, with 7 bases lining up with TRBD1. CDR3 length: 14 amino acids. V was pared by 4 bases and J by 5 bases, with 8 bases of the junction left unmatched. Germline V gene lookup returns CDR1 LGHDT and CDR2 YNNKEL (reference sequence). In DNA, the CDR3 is TGTGCCAGCAGCCTAATGACAGGGAACCACGAGCAGTACTTC. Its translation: CASSLMTGNHEQYF.

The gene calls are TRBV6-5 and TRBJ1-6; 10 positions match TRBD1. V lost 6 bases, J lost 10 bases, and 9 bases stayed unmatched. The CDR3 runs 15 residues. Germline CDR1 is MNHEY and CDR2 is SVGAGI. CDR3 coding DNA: TGTGCCAGCAGACAGGGACAGGGGCCAGGATCACCCCTCCACTTT. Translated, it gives CASRQGQGPGSPLHF.

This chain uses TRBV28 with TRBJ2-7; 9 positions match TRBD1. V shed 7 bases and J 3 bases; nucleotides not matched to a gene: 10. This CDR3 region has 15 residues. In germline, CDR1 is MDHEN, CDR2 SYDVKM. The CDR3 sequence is CASTSTGGIVYEQYF. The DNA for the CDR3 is TGTGCCAGCACCTCGACAGGGGGGATAGTCTACGAGCAGTACTTC.

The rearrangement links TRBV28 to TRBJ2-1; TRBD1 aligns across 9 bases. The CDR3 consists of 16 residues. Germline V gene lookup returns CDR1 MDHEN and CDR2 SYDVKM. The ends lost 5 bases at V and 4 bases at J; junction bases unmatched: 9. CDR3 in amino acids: CASSPGTGWGYNEQFF. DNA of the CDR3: TGTGCCAGCAGTCCCGGGACAGGGTGGGGGTACAATGAGCAGTTCTTC.

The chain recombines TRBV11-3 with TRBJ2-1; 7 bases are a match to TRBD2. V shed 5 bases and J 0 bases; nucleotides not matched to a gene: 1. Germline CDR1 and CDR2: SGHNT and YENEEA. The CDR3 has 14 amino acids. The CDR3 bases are TGTGCCAGCAGCCCGGGGGGCTCCTACAATGAGCAGTTCTTC. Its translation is CASSPGGSYNEQFF.

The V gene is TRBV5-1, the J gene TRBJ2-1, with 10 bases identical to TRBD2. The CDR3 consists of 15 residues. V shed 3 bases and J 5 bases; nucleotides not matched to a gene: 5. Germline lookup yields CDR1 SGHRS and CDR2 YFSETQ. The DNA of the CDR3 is TGCGCCAGCAGCTCCAGCGGGGGGGCCAACAATGAGCAGTTCTTC. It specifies CASSSSGGANNEQFF.

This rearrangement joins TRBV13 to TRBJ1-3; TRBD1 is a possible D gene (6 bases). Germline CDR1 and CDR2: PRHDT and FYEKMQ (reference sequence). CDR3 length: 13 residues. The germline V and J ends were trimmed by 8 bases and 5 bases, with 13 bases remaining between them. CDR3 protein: CASSTGWRNTIYF. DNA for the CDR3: TGTGCCAGCTCCACAGGGTGGCGAAACACCATATATTTT.

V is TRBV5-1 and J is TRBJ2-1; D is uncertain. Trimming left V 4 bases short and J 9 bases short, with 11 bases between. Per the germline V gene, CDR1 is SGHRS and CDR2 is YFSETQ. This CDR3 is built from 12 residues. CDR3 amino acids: CASSQTPGEQFF. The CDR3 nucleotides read TGCGCCAGCAGCCAGACCCCGGGTGAGCAGTTCTTC. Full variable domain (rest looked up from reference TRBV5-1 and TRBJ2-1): KAGVTQTPRYLIKTRGQQVTLSCSPISGHRSVSWYQQTPGQGLQFLFEYFSETQRNKGNFPGRFSGRQFSNSRSEMNVSTLELGDSALYLCASSQTPGEQFFGPGTRLTVL.

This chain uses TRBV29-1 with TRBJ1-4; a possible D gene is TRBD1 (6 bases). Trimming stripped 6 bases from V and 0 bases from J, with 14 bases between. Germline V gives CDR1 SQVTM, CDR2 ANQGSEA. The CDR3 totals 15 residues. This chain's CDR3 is CSVQNSGATNEKLFF. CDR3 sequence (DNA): TGCAGCGTGCAGAATTCAGGGGCAACTAATGAAAAACTGTTTTTT. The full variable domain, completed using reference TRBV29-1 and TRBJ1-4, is SAVISQKPSRDICQRGTSLTIQCQVDSQVTMMFWYRQQPGQSLTLIATANQGSEATYESGFVIDKFPISRPNLTFSTLTVSNMSPEDSSIYLCSVQNSGATNEKLFFGSGTQLSVL.

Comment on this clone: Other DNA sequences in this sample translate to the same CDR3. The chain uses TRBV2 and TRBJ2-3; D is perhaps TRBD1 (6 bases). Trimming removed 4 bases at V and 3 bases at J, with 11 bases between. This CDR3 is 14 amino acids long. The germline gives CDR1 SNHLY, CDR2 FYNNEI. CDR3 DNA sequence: TGTGCCAGCAGTGTCAGGGGTGGGACAGATACGCAGTATTTT. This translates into CASSVRGGTDTQYF.

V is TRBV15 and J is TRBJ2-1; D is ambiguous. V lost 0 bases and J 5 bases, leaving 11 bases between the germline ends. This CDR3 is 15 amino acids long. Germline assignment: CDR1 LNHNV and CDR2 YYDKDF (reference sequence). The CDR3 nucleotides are TGTGCCACCAGCAGAGATTTGTACAGCAACAATGAGCAGTTCTTC. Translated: CATSRDLYSNNEQFF.

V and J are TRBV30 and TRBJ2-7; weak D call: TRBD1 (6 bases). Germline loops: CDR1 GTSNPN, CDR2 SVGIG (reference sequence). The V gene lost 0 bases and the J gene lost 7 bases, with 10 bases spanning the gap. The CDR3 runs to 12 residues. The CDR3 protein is CAWSVQGGEQYF. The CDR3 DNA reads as TGTGCCTGGAGTGTACAGGGCGGTGAGCAGTACTTC. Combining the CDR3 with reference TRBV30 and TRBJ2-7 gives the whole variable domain SQTIHQWPATLVQPVGSPLSLECTVEGTSNPNLYWYRQAAGRGLQLLFYSVGIGQISSEVPQNLSASRPQDRQFILSSKKLLLSDSGFYLCAWSVQGGEQYFGPGTRLTVT.

The CDR3 loop is CASSMGNSPLHF. The CDR3 coding sequence is TGTGCCAGTAGTATGGGGAATTCACCCCTCCACTTT. V and J are TRBV19 and TRBJ1-6, with D unresolved. The V end was cut by 3 bases, the J end by 7 bases, with 4 bases between. The CDR3 extends over 12 amino acids. Germline lookup yields CDR1 LNHDA and CDR2 SQIVND (reference sequence). Filled out from reference TRBV19 and TRBJ1-6, the complete variable domain reads DGGITQSPKYLFRKEGQNVTLSCEQNLNHDAMYWYRQDPGQGLRLIYYSQIVNDFQKGDIAEGYSVSREKKESFPLTVTSAQKNPTAFYLCASSMGNSPLHFGNGTRLTVT.